This TCR beta chain came from a study of molecular identifiers for immune sequencing clone quantification. For the study at large: RNA, taken in replicates from 20,000 or 100,000 naive CD8 cells, was split five ways, with four sequenced.

Preparation methods for the bulk TCR libraries were those previously described, with listed TCR primers. TCRdb reanalysed the PCR reads using MiXCR and keeps one entry per CDR3 protein. The sample holds 100,000 or so distinct CDR3 sequences, about 32% seen once. In the case of this clonotype: One end of the junction varies from germline; a read error may be responsible.

The CDR3 is 16 amino acids. Germline assignment: CDR1 SGHAT and CDR2 FQNNGV. Libraries used roughly 18,000 to 1,100,000 sorted naive CD8 T cells and 10%, 30% or 50% RNA input. A CD8+CD4-CCR7+CD45RA+ gate was used to sort naive CD8 T cells. The sample taken for sequencing was naive CD8+ T cells from blood, with Jurkat cell RNA spiked in. Subset given: FACS-sorted CD8+CD4-CCR7+CD45RA+ naive T cells. The V and J genes are TRBV11-2 and TRBJ2-3; 11 bases fit TRBD1. This clonotype was obtained from a human donor in good health. Some libraries in this study had Jurkat cell RNA spiked in. The CDR3 DNA follows: TGTGCCAGCAGCTTCTATGGACAGGGGGCGCCAGATACGCAGAATTTT. Translated, it gives CASSFYGQGAPDTQNF.